This T cell receptor (beta chain) emerged from a study of T cell therapy after organ transplantation. Study details: T cells were expanded about 14 days with 30 CMV class I/II epitopes. Up to 6 doses were given at 2-week intervals. Whole-study findings and limits: CD8 clonality fold change after therapy inversely tracked pretherapy clonality. Concurrent antirejection and antiviral drugs remain unassessed confounders.

The protocol was immunoSEQ multiplex PCR, while the TCRdb copy is restricted to in-frame clones and leaves out a portion. The data contain fewer than 4,500 clones, roughly 69% of them seen just once; the ten biggest clones take up 35% to 40%. There are a few counts of this clone. Its cognate antigen is unknown. This CDR3 region has 13 residues. V lost 3 bases to trimming and J lost 3 bases, with 9 bases between them. Germline CDR1 SGHNT, CDR2 YENEEA. Indicated time point: 20-29 weeks after completion of therapy. The starting material was CD8+ T cells from blood, obtained after autologous CMV-specific T cell therapy. This chain links TRBV11-3 with TRBJ2-7; TRBD2 is a possible D gene (5 bases). This clonotype was obtained from a human patient who had received a solid organ transplant and had CMV disease. A share of the T cells may be of graft donor origin. For the CDR3, the DNA is TGTGCCAGCAGCTTGAGCGGAGACTACGAGCAGTACTTC. Amino acids: CASSLSGDYEQYF.